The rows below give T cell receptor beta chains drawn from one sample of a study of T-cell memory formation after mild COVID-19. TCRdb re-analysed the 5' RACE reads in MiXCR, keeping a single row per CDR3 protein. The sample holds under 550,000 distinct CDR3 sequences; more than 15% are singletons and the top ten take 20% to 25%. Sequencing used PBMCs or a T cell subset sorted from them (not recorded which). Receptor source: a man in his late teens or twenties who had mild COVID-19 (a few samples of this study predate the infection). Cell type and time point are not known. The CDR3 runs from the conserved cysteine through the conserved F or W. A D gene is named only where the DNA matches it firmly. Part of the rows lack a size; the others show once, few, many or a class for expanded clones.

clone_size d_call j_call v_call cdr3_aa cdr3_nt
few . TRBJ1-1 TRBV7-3 CASSLRAGPSAMNTEAFF TGTGCCAGCAGCTTAAGGGCGGGCCCCAGCGCAATGAACACTGAAGCTTTCTTT
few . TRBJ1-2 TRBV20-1 CSARTADGVYGYTF TGCAGTGCTAGAACGGCCGATGGGGTATATGGCTACACCTTC
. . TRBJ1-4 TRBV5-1 CASSLWGLEGEKLFF TGCGCCAGCAGCTTGTGGGGGCTGGAGGGTGAAAAACTGTTTTTT
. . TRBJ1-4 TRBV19 CASRLTRGDREKLFF TGTGCCAGTAGGCTGACCCGAGGGGACCGAGAAAAACTGTTTTTT
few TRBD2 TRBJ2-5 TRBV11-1 CASTRGGTIQETQYF TGTGCCAGCACCCGTGGGGGGACTATTCAAGAGACCCAGTACTTC
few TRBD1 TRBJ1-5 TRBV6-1 CASSARGTGLF TGTGCCAGCAGTGCTAGGGGGACAGGGCTGTTT
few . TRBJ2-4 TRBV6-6 CASSPLGRPGNIQYF TGTGCCAGCAGCCCACTGGGGAGGCCGGGAAACATTCAGTACTTC
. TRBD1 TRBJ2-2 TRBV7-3 CASSRLPPGQGAGELFF TGTGCCAGCAGCAGACTCCCCCCGGGCCAGGGGGCCGGGGAGCTGTTTTTT
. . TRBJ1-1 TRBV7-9 CASSLADLATEAFF TGTGCCAGCAGCTTAGCGGACTTGGCGACTGAAGCTTTCTTT
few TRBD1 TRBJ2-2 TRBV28 CAARTGGNTGELFF TGTGCGGCGAGAACAGGGGGCAACACCGGGGAGCTGTTTTTT
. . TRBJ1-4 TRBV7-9 CASSLIGSEKLFF TGTGCCAGCAGCTTGATTGGGAGCGAAAAACTGTTTTTT
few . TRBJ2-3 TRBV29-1 CSVEDETDTQYF TGCAGCGTTGAAGATGAGACAGATACGCAGTATTTT
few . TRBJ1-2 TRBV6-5 CASPPGGFYGYTF TGTGCCAGCCCCCCGGGGGGATTCTATGGCTACACCTTC
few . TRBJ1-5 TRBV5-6 CASSLQAGAQFSSENQPQHF TGTGCCAGCAGCTTGCAGGCTGGGGCGCAATTCTCTTCCGAGAATCAGCCCCAGCATTTT
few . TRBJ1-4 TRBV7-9 CASSLAGATEKLFF TGTGCCAGCAGCTTAGCAGGGGCCACCGAAAAACTGTTTTTT
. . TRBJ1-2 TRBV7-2 CASSLALGRSAYGYTF TGTGCCAGCAGCTTAGCGCTTGGCAGGAGTGCCTATGGCTACACCTTC
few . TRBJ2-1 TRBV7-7 CASSSYLGYNEQFF TGTGCCAGCAGCTCCTACCTAGGGTACAATGAGCAGTTCTTC
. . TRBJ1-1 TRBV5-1 CASSFSERNTEAFF TGCGCCAGCAGCTTTTCCGAACGTAACACTGAAGCTTTCTTT
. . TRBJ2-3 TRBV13 CASSSSGKSTDTQYF TGTGCCAGCAGCTCTTCGGGAAAAAGCACAGATACGCAGTATTTT
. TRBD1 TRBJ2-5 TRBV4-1 CASSPPPGTGGEETQYF TGCGCCAGCAGCCCCCCCCCCGGGACAGGGGGCGAAGAGACCCAGTACTTC
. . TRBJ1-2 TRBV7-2 CASSYPGVGYGYTF TGTGCCAGCAGCTACCCTGGGGTCGGCTATGGCTACACCTTC
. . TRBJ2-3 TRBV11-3 CASSFVGAVDTQYF TGTGCCAGCAGCTTCGTTGGGGCGGTGGATACGCAGTATTTT
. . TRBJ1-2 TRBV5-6 CASSPGGHLGYTF TGTGCCAGCAGCCCCGGCGGCCACCTCGGCTACACCTTC
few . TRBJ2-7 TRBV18 CASSGNRDTMDEQYF TGTGCCAGCTCGGGAAACCGGGACACGATGGACGAGCAGTACTTC